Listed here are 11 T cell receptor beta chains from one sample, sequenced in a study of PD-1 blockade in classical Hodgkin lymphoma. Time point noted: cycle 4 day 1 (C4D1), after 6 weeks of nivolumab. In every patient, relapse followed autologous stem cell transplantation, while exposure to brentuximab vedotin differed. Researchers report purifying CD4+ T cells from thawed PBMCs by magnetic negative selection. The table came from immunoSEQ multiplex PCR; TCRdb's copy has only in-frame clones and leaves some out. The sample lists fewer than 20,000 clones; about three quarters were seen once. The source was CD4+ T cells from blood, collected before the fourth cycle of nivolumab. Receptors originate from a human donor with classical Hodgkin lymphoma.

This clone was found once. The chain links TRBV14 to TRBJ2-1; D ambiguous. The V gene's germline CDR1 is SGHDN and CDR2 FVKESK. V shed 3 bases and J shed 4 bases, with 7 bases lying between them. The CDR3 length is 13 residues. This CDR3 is CASSHGTYNEQFF. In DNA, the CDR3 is TGTGCCAGCAGCCACGGCACATACAATGAGCAGTTCTTC.

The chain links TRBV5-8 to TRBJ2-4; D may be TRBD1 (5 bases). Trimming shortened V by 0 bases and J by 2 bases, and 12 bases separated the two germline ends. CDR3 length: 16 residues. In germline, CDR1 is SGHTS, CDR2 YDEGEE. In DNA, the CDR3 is TGTGCCAGCAGCTTGGGGCCAGGGAATCCCAAAAACATTCAGTACTTC. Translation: CASSLGPGNPKNIQYF. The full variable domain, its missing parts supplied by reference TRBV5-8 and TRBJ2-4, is EAGVTQSPTHLIKTRGQQATLRCSPISGHTSVYWYQQALGLGLQFLLWYDEGEERNRGNFPPRFSGRQFPNYSSELNVNALELEDSALYLCASSLGPGNPKNIQYFGAGTRLSVL.

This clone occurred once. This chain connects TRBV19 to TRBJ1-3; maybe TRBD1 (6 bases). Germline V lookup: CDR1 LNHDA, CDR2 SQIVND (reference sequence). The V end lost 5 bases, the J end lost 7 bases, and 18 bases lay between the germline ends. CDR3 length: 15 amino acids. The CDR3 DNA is TGTGCCAGTAGTGAACAGGGACTTGGGAGGAACACCATATATTTT. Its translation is CASSEQGLGRNTIYF.

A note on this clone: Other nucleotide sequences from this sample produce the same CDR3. This chain's CDR3 is CASSPQGTGELFF. The CDR3 nucleotides read TGTGCCAGCTCACCTCAGGGCACCGGGGAGCTGTTTTTT. V is TRBV18 and J is TRBJ2-2; tentatively, D is TRBD1 (5 bases). CDR1 is KGHSH and CDR2 is LQKENI in the germline V gene. With 3 bases removed from V and 4 bases from J, the gap between germline ends came to 6 bases. CDR3 length: 13 amino acids.

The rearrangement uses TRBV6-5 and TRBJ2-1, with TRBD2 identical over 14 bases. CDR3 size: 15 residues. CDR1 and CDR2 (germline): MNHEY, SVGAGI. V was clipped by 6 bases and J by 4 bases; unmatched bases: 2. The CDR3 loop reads CASRGTSGGYNEQFF. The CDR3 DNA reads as TGTGCCAGCAGAGGGACTAGCGGGGGTTACAATGAGCAGTTCTTC.

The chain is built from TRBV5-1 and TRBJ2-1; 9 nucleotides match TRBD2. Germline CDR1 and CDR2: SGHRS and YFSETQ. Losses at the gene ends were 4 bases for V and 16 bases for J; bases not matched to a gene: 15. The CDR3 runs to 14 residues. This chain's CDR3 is CASSGGALGGLAFF. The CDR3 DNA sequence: TGCGCCAGCAGCGGCGGAGCCCTGGGGGGACTAGCATTCTTC. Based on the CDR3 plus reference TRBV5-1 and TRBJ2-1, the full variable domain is KAGVTQTPRYLIKTRGQQVTLSCSPISGHRSVSWYQQTPGQGLQFLFEYFSETQRNKGNFPGRFSGRQFSNSRSEMNVSTLELGDSALYLCASSGGALGGLAFFGPGTRLTVL.

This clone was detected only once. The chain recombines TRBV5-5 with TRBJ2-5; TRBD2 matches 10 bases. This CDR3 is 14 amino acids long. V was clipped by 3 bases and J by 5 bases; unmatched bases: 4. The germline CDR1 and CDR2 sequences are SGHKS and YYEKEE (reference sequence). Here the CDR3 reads CASSSSGSVETQYF. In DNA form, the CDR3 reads TGTGCCAGCAGCTCTAGCGGGAGTGTGGAGACCCAGTACTTC.

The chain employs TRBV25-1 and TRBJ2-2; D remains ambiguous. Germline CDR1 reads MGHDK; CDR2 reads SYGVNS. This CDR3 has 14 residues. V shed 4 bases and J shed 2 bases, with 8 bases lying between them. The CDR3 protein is CASSGRHNTGELFF. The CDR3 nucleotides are TGTGCCAGCAGTGGACGCCATAACACCGGGGAGCTGTTTTTT.

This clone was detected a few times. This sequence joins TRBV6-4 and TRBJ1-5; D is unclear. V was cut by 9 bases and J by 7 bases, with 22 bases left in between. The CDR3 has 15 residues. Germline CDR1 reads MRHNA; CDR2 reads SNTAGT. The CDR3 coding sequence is TGTGCCAGGAACCTATCACAGCCCGTCGGCCAGCCCCAGCATTTT. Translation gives CARNLSQPVGQPQHF.

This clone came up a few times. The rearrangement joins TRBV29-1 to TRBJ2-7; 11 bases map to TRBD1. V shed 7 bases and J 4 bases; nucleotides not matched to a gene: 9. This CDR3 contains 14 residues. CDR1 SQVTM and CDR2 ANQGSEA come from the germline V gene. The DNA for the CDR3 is TGCAGCGCAACCGGGACAGGGGGTAGGTACGAGCAGTACTTC. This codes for CSATGTGGRYEQYF.

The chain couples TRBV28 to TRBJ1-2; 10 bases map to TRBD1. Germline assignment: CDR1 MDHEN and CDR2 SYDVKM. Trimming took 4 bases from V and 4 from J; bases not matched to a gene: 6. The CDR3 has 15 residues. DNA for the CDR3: TGTGCCAGCAGTTCCGGGACAGGGGTTGGCTATGGCTACACCTTC. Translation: CASSSGTGVGYGYTF.